This TCR beta chain was sequenced in a study of blood T cell repertoires in COVID-19. Original processing methods: Reference gene primers were amplified, and this amplification served to estimate nucleated cell counts. Only in-frame clones appear in the TCRdb table, and some are missing; sequencing was by immunoSEQ multiplex PCR. The V and J calls and clone size are taken from that table; D and trimming were inferred from the DNA. Here the sample spans fewer than 250,000 clones, roughly 84% being singletons. This sequence originates from a woman aged 40 to 55 who had recovered from COVID-19. The material sequenced was PBMCs or T cells enriched from blood (not recorded which).

The CDR3 sequence: CASSARDRRNSPLHF. CDR3 nucleotide sequence: TGTGCCAGCAGTGCCCGGGACAGGCGAAATTCACCCCTCCACTTT. This chain joins TRBV25-1 and TRBJ1-6; TRBD1 matches at 8 bases. The CDR3 has 15 amino acids. Germline loops: CDR1 MGHDK, CDR2 SYGVNS. The J segment lost 7 bases and the V segment lost 4 bases, leaving 6 bases of the junction unmatched.